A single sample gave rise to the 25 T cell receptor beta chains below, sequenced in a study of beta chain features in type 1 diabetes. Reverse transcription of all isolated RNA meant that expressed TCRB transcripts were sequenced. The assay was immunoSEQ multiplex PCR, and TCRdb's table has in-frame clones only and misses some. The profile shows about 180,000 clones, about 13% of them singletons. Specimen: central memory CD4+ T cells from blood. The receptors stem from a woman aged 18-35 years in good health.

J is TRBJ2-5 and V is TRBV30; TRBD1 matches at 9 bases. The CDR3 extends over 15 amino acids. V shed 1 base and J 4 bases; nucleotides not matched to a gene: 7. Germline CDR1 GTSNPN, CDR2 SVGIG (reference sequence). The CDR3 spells CAWSEGQGLRETQYF. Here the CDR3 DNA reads TGTGCCTGGAGTGAAGGACAGGGGCTAAGAGAGACCCAGTACTTC. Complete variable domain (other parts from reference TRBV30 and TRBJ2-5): SQTIHQWPATLVQPVGSPLSLECTVEGTSNPNLYWYRQAAGRGLQLLFYSVGIGQISSEVPQNLSASRPQDRQFILSSKKLLLSDSGFYLCAWSEGQGLRETQYFGPGTRLLVL.

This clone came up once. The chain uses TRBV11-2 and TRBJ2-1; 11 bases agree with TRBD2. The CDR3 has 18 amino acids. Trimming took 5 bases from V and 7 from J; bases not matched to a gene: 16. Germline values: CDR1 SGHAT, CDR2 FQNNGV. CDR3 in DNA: TGTGCCAGCAGCCCCTCAGGGGGACTAGCGGTCCCCAGGAATGAGCAGTTCTTC. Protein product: CASSPSGGLAVPRNEQFF.

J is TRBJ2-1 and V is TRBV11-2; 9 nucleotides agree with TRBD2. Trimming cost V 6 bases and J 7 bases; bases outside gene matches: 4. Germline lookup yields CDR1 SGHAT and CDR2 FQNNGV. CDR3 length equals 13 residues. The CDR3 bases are TGTGCCAGCAGGGCGGGAGGGCCGAATGAGCAGTTCTTC. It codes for CASRAGGPNEQFF.

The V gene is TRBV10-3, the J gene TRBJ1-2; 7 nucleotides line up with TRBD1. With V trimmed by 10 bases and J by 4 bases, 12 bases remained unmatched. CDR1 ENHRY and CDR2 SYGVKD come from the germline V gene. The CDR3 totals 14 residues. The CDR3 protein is CANAPGTAVYGYTF. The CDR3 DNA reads TGTGCCAACGCACCCGGGACAGCTGTCTATGGCTACACCTTC.

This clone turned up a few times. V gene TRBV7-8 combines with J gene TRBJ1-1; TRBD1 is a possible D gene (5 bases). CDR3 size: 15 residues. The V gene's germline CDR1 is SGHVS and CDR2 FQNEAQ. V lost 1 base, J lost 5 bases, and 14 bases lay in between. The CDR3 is CASSLVGGLGTEAFF. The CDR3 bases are TGTGCCAGCAGCTTAGTGGGGGGTTTGGGAACTGAAGCTTTCTTT.

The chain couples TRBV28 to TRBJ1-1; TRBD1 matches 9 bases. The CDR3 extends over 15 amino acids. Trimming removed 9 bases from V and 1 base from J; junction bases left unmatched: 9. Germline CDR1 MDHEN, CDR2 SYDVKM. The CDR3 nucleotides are TGTGCCAGTCCCCGGGACAGGGCGACGAACACTGAAGCTTTCTTT. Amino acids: CASPRDRATNTEAFF.

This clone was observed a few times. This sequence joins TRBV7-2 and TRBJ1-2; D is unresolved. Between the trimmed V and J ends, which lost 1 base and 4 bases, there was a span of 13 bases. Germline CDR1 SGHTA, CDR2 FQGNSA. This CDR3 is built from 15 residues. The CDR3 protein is CASSLGQSAAYGYTF. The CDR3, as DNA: TGTGCCAGCAGCTTAGGGCAGTCCGCCGCCTATGGCTACACCTTC.

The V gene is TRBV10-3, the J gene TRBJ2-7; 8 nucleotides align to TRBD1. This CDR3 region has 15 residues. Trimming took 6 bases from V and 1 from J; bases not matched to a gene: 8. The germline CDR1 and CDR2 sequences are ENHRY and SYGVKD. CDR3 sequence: CAIRKTGDGSYEQYF. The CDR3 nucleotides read TGTGCCATCAGGAAGACAGGGGATGGATCCTACGAGCAGTACTTC.

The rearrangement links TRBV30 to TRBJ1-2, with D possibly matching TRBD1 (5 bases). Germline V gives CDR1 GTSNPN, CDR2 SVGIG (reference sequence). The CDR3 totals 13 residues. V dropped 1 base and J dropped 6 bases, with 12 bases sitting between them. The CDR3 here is CAWSEGGAHGYTF. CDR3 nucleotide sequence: TGTGCCTGGAGTGAAGGAGGGGCCCATGGCTACACCTTC.

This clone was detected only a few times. CDR3 sequence (DNA): TGTGCCAGCAGCCGACAGGGCTACAATCAGCCCCAGCATTTT. Protein: CASSRQGYNQPQHF. The chain employs TRBV6-5 and TRBJ1-5; 7 nucleotides agree with TRBD1. There are 14 residues in the CDR3. Trimming at V came to 6 bases and at J to 3 bases, leaving 5 bases not matched to a gene. Germline loops: CDR1 MNHEY, CDR2 SVGAGI.

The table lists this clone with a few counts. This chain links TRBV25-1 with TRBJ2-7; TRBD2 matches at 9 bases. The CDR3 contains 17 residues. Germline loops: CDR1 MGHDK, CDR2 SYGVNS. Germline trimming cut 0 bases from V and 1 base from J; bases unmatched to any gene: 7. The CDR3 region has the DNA TGTGCCAGCAGTGAATATGGTGGCGGGAGGGTATCCTACGAGCAGTACTTC. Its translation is CASSEYGGGRVSYEQYF.

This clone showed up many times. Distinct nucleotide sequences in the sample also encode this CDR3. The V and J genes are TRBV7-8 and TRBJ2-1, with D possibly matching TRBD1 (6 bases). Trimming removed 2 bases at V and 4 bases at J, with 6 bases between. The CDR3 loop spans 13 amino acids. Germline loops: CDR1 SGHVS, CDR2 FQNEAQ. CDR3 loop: CASSLQGYNEQFF. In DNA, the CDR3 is TGTGCCAGCAGCTTACAGGGGTACAATGAGCAGTTCTTC.

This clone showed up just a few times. CDR3 sequence: CASTFSGSSYEQYF. CDR3 nucleotides: TGTGCCAGCACCTTTAGCGGGAGCTCCTACGAGCAGTACTTC. The V and J genes are TRBV7-9 and TRBJ2-7; 9 nucleotides line up with TRBD2. The CDR3 sequence is 14 residues long. The trim removed 7 bases at V and 0 bases at J, leaving 4 bases unmatched. CDR1 is SEHNR and CDR2 is FQNEAQ in the germline V gene (reference sequence).

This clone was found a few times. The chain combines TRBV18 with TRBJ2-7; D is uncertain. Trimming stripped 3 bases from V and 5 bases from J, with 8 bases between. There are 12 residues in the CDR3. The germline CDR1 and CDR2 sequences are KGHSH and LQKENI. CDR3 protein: CASSPSRDEQYF. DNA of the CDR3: TGTGCCAGCTCACCTAGCCGGGACGAGCAGTACTTC.

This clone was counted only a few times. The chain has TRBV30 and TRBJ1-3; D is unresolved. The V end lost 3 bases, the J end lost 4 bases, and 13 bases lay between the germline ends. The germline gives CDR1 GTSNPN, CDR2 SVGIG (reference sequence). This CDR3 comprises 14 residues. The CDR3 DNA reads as TGTGCCTGGAGATCCGGAGTTAGGGGAAACACCATATATTTT. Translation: CAWRSGVRGNTIYF.

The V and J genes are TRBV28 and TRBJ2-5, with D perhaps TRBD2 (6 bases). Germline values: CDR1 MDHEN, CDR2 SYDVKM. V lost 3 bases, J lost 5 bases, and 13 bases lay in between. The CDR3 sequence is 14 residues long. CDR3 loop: CASSFFDRGETQYF. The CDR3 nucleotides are TGTGCCAGCAGTTTCTTTGATCGGGGGGAGACCCAGTACTTC.

For the CDR3, the DNA is TGTGCCAGCAGTTCCCTCCCTGACGCAGGGGGTGATCAGCCCCAGCATTTT. It specifies CASSSLPDAGGDQPQHF. The V gene is TRBV28, the J gene TRBJ1-5; 7 bases are shared with TRBD1. Losses at the gene ends were 4 bases for V and 5 bases for J; bases not matched to a gene: 14. Germline loops: CDR1 MDHEN, CDR2 SYDVKM. The CDR3 loop spans 17 amino acids.

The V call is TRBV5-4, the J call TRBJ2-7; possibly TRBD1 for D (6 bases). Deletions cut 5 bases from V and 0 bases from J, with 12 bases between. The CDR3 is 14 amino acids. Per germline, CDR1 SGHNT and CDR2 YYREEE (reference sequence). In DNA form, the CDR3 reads TGTGCCAGCAGTAACAGGGAAGGCTCCTACGAGCAGTACTTC. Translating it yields CASSNREGSYEQYF.

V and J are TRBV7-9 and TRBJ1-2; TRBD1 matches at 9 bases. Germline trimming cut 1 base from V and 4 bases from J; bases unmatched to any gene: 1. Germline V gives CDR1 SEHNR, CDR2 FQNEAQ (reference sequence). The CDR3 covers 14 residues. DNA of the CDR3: TGTGCCAGCAGCTTAGGACAGGGGGGCTATGGCTACACCTTC. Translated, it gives CASSLGQGGYGYTF.

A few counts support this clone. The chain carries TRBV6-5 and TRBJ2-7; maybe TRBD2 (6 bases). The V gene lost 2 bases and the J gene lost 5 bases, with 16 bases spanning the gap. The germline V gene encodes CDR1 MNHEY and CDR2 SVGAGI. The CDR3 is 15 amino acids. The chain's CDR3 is CASSYVLAGSNEQYF. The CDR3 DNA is TGTGCCAGCAGTTACGTTTTAGCCGGGAGCAACGAGCAGTACTTC.

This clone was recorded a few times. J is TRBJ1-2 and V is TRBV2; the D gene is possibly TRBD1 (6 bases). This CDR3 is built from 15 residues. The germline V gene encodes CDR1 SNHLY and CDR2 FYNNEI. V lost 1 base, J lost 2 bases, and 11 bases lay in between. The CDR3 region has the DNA TGTGCCAGCAGTGAAGGAGGAACAGGGAACTATGGCTACACCTTC. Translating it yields CASSEGGTGNYGYTF.

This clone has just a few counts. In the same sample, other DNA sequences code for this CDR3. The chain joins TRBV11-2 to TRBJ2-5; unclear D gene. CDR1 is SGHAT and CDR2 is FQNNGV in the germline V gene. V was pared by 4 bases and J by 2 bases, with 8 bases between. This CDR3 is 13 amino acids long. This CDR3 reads CASSSGRQETQYF. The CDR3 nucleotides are TGTGCCAGCAGCTCAGGCAGGCAAGAGACCCAGTACTTC.

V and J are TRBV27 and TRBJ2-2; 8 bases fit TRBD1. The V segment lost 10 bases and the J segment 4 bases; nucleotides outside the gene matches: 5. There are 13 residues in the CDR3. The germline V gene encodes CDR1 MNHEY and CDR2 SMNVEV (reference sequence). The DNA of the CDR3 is TGTGCCACCCGAGGGACAGGCACCGGGGAGCTGTTTTTT. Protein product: CATRGTGTGELFF.

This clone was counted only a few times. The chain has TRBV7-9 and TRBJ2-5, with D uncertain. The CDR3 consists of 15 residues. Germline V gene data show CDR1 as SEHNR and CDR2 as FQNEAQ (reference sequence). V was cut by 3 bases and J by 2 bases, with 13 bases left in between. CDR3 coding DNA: TGTGCCAGCAGCTTGGGTATAGCATTACAAGAGACCCAGTACTTC. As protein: CASSLGIALQETQYF.

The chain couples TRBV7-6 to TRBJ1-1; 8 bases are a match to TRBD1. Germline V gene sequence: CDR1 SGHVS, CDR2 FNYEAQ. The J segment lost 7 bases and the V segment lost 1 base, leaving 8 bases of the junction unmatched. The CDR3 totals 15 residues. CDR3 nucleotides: TGTGCCAGCAGCTTAGGGGCAGGGGGCGCAGGTGAAGCTTTCTTT. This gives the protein CASSLGAGGAGEAFF.